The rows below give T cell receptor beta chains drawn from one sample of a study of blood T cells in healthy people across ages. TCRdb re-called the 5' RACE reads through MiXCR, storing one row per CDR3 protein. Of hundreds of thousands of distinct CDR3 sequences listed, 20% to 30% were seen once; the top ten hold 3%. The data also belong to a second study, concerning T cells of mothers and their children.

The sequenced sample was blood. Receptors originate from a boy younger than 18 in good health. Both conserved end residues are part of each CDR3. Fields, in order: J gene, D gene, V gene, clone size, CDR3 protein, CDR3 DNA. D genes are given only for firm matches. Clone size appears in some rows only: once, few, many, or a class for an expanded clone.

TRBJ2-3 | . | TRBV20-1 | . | CSAIGGRTDTQYF | TGCAGTGCTATAGGCGGGCGCACAGATACGCAGTATTTT
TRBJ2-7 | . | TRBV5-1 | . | CASSLGDDRRLSYEQYF | TGCGCCAGCAGCTTGGGGGATGACAGAAGACTCTCCTACGAGCAGTACTTC
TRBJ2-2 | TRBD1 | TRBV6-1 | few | CASSEEGGTGYTGELFF | TGTGCCAGCAGTGAAGAGGGGGGGACAGGGTACACCGGGGAGCTGTTTTTT
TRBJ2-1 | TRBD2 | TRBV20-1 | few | CSAMIRLAGGYNEQFF | TGCAGTGCTATGATTAGGCTAGCGGGGGGGTACAATGAGCAGTTCTTC
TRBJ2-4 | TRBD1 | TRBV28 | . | CASSPGDRGGTKNIQYF | TGTGCCAGCAGTCCAGGTGACAGGGGGGGGACCAAAAACATTCAGTACTTC
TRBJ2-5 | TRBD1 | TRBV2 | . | CASSDRQGSLQETQYF | TGTGCCAGCAGTGACCGACAGGGCTCCCTTCAAGAGACCCAGTACTTC
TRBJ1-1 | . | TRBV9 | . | CASSPRGQLNTEAFF | TGTGCCAGCAGCCCTCGAGGGCAGTTGAACACTGAAGCTTTCTTT
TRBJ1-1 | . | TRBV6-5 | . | CASTRGRNTEAFF | TGTGCCAGCACTCGGGGGCGGAACACTGAAGCTTTCTTT
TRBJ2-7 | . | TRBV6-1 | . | CASSLTGFGTYEQYF | TGTGCCAGCAGTTTGACAGGCTTTGGGACCTACGAGCAGTACTTC
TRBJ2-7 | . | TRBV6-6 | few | CASSLRGNHEQYF | TGTGCCAGCAGTTTGCGAGGGAACCACGAGCAGTACTTC